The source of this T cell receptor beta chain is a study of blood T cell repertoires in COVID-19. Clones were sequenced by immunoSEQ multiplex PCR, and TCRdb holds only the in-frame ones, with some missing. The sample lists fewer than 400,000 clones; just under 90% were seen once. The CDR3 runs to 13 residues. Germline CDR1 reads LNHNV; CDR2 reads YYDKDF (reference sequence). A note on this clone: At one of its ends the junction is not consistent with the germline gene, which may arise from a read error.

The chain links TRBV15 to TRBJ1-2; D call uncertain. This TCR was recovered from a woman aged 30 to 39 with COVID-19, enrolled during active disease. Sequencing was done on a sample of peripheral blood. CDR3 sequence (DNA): TGTGCCACCAGCAGAGATCAAGGAGGCAGTCCTTACTTC. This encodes CATSRDQGGSPYF.